This T cell receptor beta chain was sequenced during a study of human T cells and chemical hapten exposure. The time point denotes: pre-sensitization, week 0. Regarding treatment: therapeutic diphenylcyclopropenone sensitization with weekly scalp DPC. V dropped 6 bases and J dropped 3; count of bases not matched to a gene: 5. The CDR3 is 13 residues long. Germline-derived CDR1 and CDR2 are MDHEN and SYDVKM. The library tagged each cDNA molecule with unique molecular identifiers. TCRdb ran MiXCR on the RACE reads and lists one entry per CDR3 protein. The sample holds 150,000 to 200,000 distinct CDR3 sequences, almost 30% seen once.

The sequencing here drew on whole blood, taken in connection with sensitization to the hapten diphenylcyclopropenone (DPC). The chain recombines TRBV28 with TRBJ2-7; 7 nucleotides align to TRBD1. This receptor was obtained from a woman in her 30s with alopecia areata. Some clones in this sample may be carry-over from other donors' samples. The CDR3 nucleotides are TGTGCCAGCAGGAGGGGACAGAACTACGAGCAGTACTTC. Encoded protein: CASRRGQNYEQYF.